Following are 6 T cell receptor beta chains from one sample sequenced in a study of identifying expanded T cells in peripheral blood. TCRdb's copy holds only in-frame clones and misses some; the assay was immunoSEQ multiplex PCR. The sample includes 84,000 or so clones, approximately 90% of them seen just once. The sequenced sample consisted of blood. The receptors were sampled from a person aged 18-70 years in good health.

The chain is built from TRBV29-1 and TRBJ1-2, with 9 bases matching TRBD1. V was clipped by 4 bases and J by 2 bases; unmatched bases: 5. The germline V gene encodes CDR1 SQVTM and CDR2 ANQGSEA. The CDR3 sequence is 14 residues long. In DNA, the CDR3 is TGCAGCGTTGGTGGGGACAGGGCGAACTATGGCTACACCTTC. Translation: CSVGGDRANYGYTF.

The chain employs TRBV14 and TRBJ2-7; no clear D gene. The CDR3 totals 15 residues. V lost 1 base and J lost 4, with 14 bases in between. The germline V gene has CDR1 SGHDN and CDR2 FVKESK. DNA of the CDR3: TGTGCCAGCAGCCAAGTAACCCCCCGGAGTTACGAGCAGTACTTC. Residues: CASSQVTPRSYEQYF.

This chain joins TRBV6-1 and TRBJ2-1, with TRBD2 identical over 9 bases. Losses at the gene ends were 3 bases for V and 6 bases for J; bases not matched to a gene: 3. The CDR3 length is 14 residues. Germline CDR1 reads MNHNS; CDR2 reads SASEGT. CDR3 residues: CASSEGTSINEQFF. CDR3 bases: TGTGCCAGCAGTGAGGGGACTAGCATCAATGAGCAGTTCTTC.

This clone is categorized as medium-sized. The chain employs TRBV4-2 and TRBJ2-3; the D gene could be TRBD1 or TRBD2 (5 bases each). V shed 0 bases and J shed 6 bases, with 10 bases lying between them. Germline lookup yields CDR1 LGHNA and CDR2 YNFKEQ. The CDR3 extends over 14 amino acids. The CDR3 loop is CASSQERGVDTQYF. In nucleotides, the CDR3 is TGTGCCAGCAGCCAAGAAAGAGGGGTGGATACGCAGTATTTT.

Regarding this clone: The junction and the germline gene differ at one end; a read error may be behind it. The rearrangement uses TRBV11-2 and TRBJ1-2; D gene unclear. Germline loops: CDR1 SGHAT, CDR2 FQNNGV. The CDR3 is 13 residues long. DNA of the CDR3: TGTGCCAGCAGCTTTGTCTCGGACTACGGCTACACCTTC. Translating it yields CASSFVSDYGYTF.

This chain uses TRBV4-2 with TRBJ2-3; TRBD2 matches 9 bases. CDR3 length: 17 amino acids. V lost 0 bases to trimming and J lost 5 bases; unmatched junction nucleotides: 9. Germline loops: CDR1 LGHNA, CDR2 YNFKEQ. The CDR3 DNA sequence: TGTGCCAGCAGCCAAGATTTAGGCCTAGCGGGAAAAGATACGCAGTATTTT. Its translation is CASSQDLGLAGKDTQYF.